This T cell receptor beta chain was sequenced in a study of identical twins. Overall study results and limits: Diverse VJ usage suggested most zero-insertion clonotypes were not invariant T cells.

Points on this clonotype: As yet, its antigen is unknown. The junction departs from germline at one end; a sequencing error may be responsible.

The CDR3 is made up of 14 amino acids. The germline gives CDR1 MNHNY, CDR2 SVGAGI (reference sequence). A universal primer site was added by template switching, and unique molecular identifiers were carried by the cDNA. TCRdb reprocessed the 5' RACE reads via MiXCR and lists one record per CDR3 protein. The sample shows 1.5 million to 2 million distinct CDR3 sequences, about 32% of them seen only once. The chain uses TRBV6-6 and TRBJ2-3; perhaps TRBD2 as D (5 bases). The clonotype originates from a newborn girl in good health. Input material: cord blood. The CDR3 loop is CASSYVPSTDAQYF. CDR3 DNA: TGTGCCAGCAGTTATGTACCTAGCACAGATGCGCAGTATTTT.